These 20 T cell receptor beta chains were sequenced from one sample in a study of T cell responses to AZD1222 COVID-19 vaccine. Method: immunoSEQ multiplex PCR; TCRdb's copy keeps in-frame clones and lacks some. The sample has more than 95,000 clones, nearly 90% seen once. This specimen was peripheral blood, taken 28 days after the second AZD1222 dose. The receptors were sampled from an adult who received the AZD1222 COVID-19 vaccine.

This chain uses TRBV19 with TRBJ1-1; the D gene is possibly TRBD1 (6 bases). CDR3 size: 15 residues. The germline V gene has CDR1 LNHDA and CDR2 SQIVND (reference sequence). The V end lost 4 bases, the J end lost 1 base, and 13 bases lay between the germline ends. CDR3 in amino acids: CASSRAGGSNTEAFF. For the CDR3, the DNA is TGTGCCAGTAGTAGAGCCGGGGGCTCGAACACTGAAGCTTTCTTT.

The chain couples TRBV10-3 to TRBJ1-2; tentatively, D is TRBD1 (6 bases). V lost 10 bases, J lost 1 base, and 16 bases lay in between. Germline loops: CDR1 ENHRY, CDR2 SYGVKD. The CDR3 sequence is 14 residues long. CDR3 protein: CATRGGRDNYGYTF. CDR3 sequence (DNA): TGTGCCACCCGGGGGGGCAGAGATAACTATGGCTACACCTTC.

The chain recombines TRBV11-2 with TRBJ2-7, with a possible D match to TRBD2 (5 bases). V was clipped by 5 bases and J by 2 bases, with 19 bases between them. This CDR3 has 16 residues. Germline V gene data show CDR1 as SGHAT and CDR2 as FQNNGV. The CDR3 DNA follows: TGTGCCAGCAGCCCAAATAGCGAGACGATAACCTACGAGCAGTACTTC. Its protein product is CASSPNSETITYEQYF.

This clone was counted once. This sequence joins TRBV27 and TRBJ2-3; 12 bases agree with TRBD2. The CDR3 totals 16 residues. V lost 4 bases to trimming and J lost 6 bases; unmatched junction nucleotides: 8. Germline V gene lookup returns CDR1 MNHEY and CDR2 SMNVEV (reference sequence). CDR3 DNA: TGTGCCAGCAGTTCGACGACTAGCGGGAGTGCGGATACGCAGTATTTT. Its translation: CASSSTTSGSADTQYF.

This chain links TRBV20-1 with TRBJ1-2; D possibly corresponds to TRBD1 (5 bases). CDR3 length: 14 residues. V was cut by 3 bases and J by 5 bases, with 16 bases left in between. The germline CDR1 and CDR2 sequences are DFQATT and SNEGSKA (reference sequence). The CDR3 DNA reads TGCAGTGCTAGTTCGGGGGGAGTTAGGTATGGCTACACCTTC. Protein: CSASSGGVRYGYTF.

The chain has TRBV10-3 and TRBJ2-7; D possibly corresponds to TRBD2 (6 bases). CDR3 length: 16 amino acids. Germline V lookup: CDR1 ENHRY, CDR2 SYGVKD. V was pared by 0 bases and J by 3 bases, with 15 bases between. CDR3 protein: CAISESMGGPGYEQYF. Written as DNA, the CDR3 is TGTGCCATCAGTGAGTCGATGGGGGGACCCGGCTACGAGCAGTACTTC.

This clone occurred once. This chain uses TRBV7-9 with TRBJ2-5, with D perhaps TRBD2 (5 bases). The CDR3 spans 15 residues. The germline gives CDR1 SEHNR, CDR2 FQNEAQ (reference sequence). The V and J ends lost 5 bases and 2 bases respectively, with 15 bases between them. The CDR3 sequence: CASSNYGVRQETQYF. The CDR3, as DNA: TGTGCCAGCAGCAATTACGGGGTCAGACAAGAGACCCAGTACTTC. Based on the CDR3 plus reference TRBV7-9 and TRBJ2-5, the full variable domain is DTGVSQNPRHKITKRGQNVTFRCDPISEHNRLYWYRQTLGQGPEFLTYFQNEAQLEKSRLLSDRFSAERPKGSFSTLEIQRTEQGDSAMYLCASSNYGVRQETQYFGPGTRLLVL.

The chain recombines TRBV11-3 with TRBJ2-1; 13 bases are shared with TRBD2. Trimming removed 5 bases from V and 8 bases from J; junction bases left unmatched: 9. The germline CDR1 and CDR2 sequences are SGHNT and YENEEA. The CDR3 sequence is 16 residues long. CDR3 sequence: CASSTRTSGSFDEQFF. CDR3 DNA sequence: TGTGCCAGCAGCACCCGGACTAGCGGGAGCTTCGATGAGCAGTTCTTC.

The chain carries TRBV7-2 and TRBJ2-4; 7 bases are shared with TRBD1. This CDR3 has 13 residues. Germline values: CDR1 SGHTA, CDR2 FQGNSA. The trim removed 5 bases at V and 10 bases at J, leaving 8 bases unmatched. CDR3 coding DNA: TGTGCCAGCAGCGGACAACAGGGGAATATTCAGTACTTC. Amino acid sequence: CASSGQQGNIQYF.

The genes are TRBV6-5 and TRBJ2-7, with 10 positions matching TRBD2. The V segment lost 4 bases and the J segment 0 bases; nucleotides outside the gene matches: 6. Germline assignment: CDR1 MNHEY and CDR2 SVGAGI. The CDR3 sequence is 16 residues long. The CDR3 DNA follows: TGTGCCAGCAGTTCCCGAGGACTAGCGGACTCCTACGAGCAGTACTTC. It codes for CASSSRGLADSYEQYF.

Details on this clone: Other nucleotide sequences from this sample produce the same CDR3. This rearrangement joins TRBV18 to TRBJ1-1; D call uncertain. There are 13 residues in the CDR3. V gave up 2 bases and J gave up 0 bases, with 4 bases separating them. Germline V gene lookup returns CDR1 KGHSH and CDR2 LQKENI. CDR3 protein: CASSPGMNTEAFF. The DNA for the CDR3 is TGTGCCAGCTCACCAGGTATGAACACTGAAGCTTTCTTT.

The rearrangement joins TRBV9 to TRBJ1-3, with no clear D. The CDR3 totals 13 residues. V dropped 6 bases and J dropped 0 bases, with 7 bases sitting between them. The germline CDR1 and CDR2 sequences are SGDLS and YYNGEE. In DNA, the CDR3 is TGTGCCAGCACGCAGTCCTCTGGAAACACCATATATTTT. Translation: CASTQSSGNTIYF.

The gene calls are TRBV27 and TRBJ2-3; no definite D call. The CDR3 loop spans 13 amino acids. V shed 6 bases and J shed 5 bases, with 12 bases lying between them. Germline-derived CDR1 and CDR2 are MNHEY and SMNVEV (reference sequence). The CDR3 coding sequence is TGTGCCAGCAGCCGACGGGTAGTAGATACGCAGTATTTT. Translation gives CASSRRVVDTQYF.

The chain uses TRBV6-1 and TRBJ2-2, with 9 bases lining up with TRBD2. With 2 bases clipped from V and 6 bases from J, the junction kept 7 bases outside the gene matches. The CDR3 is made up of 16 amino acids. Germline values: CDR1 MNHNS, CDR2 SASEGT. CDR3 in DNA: TGTGCCAGCAGTGAAAACGGCGGGAGGGCCTCCGGGGAGCTGTTTTTT. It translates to CASSENGGRASGELFF.

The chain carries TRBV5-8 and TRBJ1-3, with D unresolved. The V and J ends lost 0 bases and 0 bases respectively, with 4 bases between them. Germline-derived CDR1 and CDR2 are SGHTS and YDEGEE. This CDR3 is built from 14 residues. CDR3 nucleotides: TGTGCCAGCAGCTTGGATCGCTCTGGAAACACCATATATTTT. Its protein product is CASSLDRSGNTIYF.

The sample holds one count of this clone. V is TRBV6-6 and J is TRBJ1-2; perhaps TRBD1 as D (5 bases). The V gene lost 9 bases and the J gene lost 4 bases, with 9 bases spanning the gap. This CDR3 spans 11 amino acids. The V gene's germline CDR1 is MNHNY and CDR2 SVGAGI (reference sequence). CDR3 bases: TGTGCCAGTACGGGGACCTATGGCTACACCTTC. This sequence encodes CASTGTYGYTF.

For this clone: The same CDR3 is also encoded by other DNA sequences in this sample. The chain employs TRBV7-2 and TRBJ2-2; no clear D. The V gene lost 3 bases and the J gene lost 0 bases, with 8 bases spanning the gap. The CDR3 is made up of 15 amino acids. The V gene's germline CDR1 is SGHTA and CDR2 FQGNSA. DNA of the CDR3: TGTGCCAGCAGCTTGACGGAAACGAACACCGGGGAGCTGTTTTTT. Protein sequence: CASSLTETNTGELFF.

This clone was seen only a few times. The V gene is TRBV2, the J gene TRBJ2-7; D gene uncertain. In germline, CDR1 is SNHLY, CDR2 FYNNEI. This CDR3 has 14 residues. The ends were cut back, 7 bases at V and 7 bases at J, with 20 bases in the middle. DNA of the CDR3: TGTGCCAGCACCAACTCTAACCTGGTCCAGGAGCAGTACTTC. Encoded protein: CASTNSNLVQEQYF. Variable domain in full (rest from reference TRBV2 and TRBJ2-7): EPEVTQTPSHQVTQMGQEVILRCVPISNHLYFYWYRQILGQKVEFLVSFYNNEISEKSEIFDDQFSVERPDGSNFTLKIRSTKLEDSAMYFCASTNSNLVQEQYFGPGTRLTVT.

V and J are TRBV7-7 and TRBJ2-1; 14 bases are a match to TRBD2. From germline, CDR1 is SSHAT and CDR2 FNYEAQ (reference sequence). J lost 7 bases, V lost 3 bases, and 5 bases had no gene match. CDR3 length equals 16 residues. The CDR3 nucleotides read TGTGCCAGCAGCTTGGGACTAGCGGGAGAGGCGAATGAGCAGTTCTTC. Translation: CASSLGLAGEANEQFF. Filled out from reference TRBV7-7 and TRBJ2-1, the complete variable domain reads GAGVSQSPRYKVTKRGQDVTLRCDPISSHATLYWYQQALGQGPEFLTYFNYEAQPDKSGLPSDRFSAERPEGSISTLTIQRTEQRDSAMYRCASSLGLAGEANEQFFGPGTRLTVL.

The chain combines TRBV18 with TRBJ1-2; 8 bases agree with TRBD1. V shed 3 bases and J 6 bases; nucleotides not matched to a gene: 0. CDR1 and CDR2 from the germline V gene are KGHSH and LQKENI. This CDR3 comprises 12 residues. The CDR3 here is CASSPDRDGYTF. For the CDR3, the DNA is TGTGCCAGCTCACCGGACAGGGATGGCTACACCTTC.